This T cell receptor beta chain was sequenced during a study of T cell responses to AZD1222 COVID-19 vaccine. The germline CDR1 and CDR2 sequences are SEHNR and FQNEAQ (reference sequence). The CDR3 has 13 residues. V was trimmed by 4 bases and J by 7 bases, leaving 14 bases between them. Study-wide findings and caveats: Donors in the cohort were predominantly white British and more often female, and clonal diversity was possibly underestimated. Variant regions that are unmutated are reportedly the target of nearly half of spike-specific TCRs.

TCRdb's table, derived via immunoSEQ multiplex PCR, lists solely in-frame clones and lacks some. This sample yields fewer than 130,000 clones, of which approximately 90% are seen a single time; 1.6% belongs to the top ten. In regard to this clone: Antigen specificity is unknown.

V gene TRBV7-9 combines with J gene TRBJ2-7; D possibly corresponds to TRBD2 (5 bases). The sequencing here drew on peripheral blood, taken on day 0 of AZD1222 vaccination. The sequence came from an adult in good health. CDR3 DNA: TGTGCCAGCAGCTCGCGGGCCTTGAGGGAGCAGTACTTC. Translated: CASSSRALREQYF.